This passage covers 5 T cell receptor beta chains from one sample sequenced in a study of Graves' ophthalmopathy and Graves' hyperthyroidism. Amplified material comprised TCR beta CDR3 regions derived from RNA transcripts. RT-PCR was first run with HTBI primers, then multiplex PCR in a second round. Each CDR3 protein gets one entry after TCRdb re-called the multiplex PCR reads with MiXCR. Altogether 600,000 to 700,000 distinct CDR3 sequences are present, under 50% being singletons, with the ten largest covering more than 2.5%. The sequencing sample was made of peripheral blood. The receptors come from an adult man with Graves' ophthalmopathy.

Only a few counts were recorded for this clonotype. The chain combines TRBV5-1 with TRBJ2-7, with D possibly being TRBD2 (6 bases). V lost 5 bases to trimming and J lost 3 bases, with 12 bases between them. The CDR3 runs to 13 residues. In germline, CDR1 is SGHRS, CDR2 YFSETQ. In DNA, the CDR3 is TGCGCCAGCAGGGGGGACTCGTTCTACGAGCAGTACTTC. Translated, it gives CASRGDSFYEQYF.

V usage is TRBV29-1 and J usage is TRBJ1-2; D not resolved. Germline V gene lookup returns CDR1 SQVTM and CDR2 ANQGSEA. The germline V and J ends were trimmed by 7 bases and 7 bases, with 13 bases remaining between them. The CDR3 runs to 11 residues. DNA for the CDR3: TGCAGCGGATTCGCCGGGGTTGGCTACACCTTC. Amino acid sequence: CSGFAGVGYTF. The full variable domain, with the rest looked up from reference TRBV29-1 and TRBJ1-2, is SAVISQKPSRDICQRGTSLTIQCQVDSQVTMMFWYRQQPGQSLTLIATANQGSEATYESGFVIDKFPISRPNLTFSTLTVSNMSPEDSSIYLCSGFAGVGYTFGSGTRLTVV.

This clonotype was observed many times. The CDR3 region is CASRRDVDSNQPQHF. In DNA, the CDR3 is TGTGCCAGTCGGCGGGACGTCGATAGCAATCAGCCCCAGCATTTT. This chain links TRBV6-1 with TRBJ1-5; tentatively, D is TRBD1 (5 bases). With 9 bases removed from V and 0 bases from J, the gap between germline ends came to 15 bases. The CDR3 sequence is 15 residues long. Germline V lookup: CDR1 MNHNS, CDR2 SASEGT.

The gene calls are TRBV7-6 and TRBJ2-5, with a possible D match to TRBD1 (7 bases). The germline V and J ends were trimmed by 5 bases and 4 bases, with 17 bases remaining between them. Germline V lookup: CDR1 SGHVS, CDR2 FNYEAQ. This CDR3 spans 15 amino acids. The CDR3 DNA reads TGTGCCAGCAGCCTTTCCTACAGGGGAGGAGAGACCCAGTACTTC. The encoded protein is CASSLSYRGGETQYF.

In its sample, this clonotype was seen many times. The rearrangement uses TRBV7-9 and TRBJ2-7, with TRBD1 matching 10 bases. Germline V lookup: CDR1 SEHNR, CDR2 FQNEAQ (reference sequence). The CDR3 loop spans 15 amino acids. The V and J ends lost 2 bases and 5 bases, in that order; junction bases with no gene match: 6. CDR3 amino acids: CASSLLDRGFDEQYF. The CDR3 DNA sequence: TGTGCCAGCAGCTTATTGGACAGGGGGTTCGACGAGCAGTACTTC.